Shown below are 5 T cell receptor beta chains from a single sample sequenced in a study of regulatory T cells in long-lasting Graves disease. Building of the TCR beta libraries involved iRepertoire HTBI primers and Arm-PCR of CDR3 regions. MiXCR was run by TCRdb on the multiplex PCR reads, yielding one entry per CDR3 protein. The data show fewer than 500,000 distinct CDR3 sequences, with 16% seen just once and 12% held by the top ten. As to time point: newly diagnosed GD, antithyroid drugs for less than 3 months. Extracted RNA from PBMCs served as the source of the TCR library. The sample also formed part of further work on T cells in Graves' hyperthyroidism and ophthalmopathy.

Sample: peripheral blood mononuclear cells (PBMCs), taken at new diagnosis, from a patient treated with antithyroid drugs. All receptors derive from a middle-aged man with Graves disease.

This clonotype was seen a few times. The genes are TRBV25-1 and TRBJ2-7; D may correspond to TRBD1 or TRBD2 (5 bases each). The CDR3 sequence is 18 residues long. Germline CDR1 is MGHDK and CDR2 is SYGVNS. V was clipped by 2 bases and J by 3 bases, with 23 bases between them. The CDR3 sequence: CASSEEIPGTTRRYEQYF. The DNA of the CDR3 is TGTGCCAGCAGTGAAGAGATCCCGGGGACGACCAGACGCTACGAGCAGTACTTC.

The CDR3 region is CASSLNAGAGNEQFF. As DNA, the CDR3 is TGTGCCAGCAGCTTAAACGCGGGAGCGGGTAATGAGCAGTTCTTC. V usage is TRBV7-6 and J usage is TRBJ2-1, with 7 bases aligning to TRBD2. Looked up from germline, CDR1 is SGHVS and CDR2 is FNYEAQ. The CDR3 sequence is 15 residues long. The V segment lost 2 bases and the J segment 7 bases; nucleotides outside the gene matches: 8.

Only a few counts were recorded for this clonotype. The chain carries TRBV24-1 and TRBJ2-5; D is uncertain. Trimming pared 5 bases from V and 2 bases from J, leaving 14 bases between. The CDR3 loop spans 15 amino acids. CDR1 KGHDR and CDR2 SFDVKD come from the germline V gene. This chain's CDR3 is CATSAARQLQETQYF. CDR3 DNA sequence: TGTGCCACCAGTGCCGCGAGACAACTACAAGAGACCCAGTACTTC.

This clonotype was observed at least ten times. The V gene is TRBV15, the J gene TRBJ1-2, with D uncertain. CDR3 size: 16 residues. In germline, CDR1 is LNHNV, CDR2 YYDKDF (reference sequence). V shed 0 bases and J shed 5 bases, with 16 bases lying between them. The CDR3 is CATSREAPGRIYGYTF. CDR3 in DNA: TGTGCCACCAGCAGAGAAGCCCCGGGTAGGATTTATGGCTACACCTTC. The complete variable domain, with remaining parts taken from reference TRBV15 and TRBJ1-2, reads DAMVIQNPRYQVTQFGKPVTLSCSQTLNHNVMYWYQQKSSQAPKLLFHYYDKDFNNEADTPDNFQSRRPNTSFCFLDIRSPGLGDTAMYLCATSREAPGRIYGYTFGSGTRLTVV.

The rearrangement uses TRBV5-1 and TRBJ2-7; 8 bases align to TRBD2. V gave up 4 bases and J gave up 7 bases; unmatched junction bases: 10. The CDR3 is 14 residues long. Germline CDR1 and CDR2: SGHRS and YFSETQ. The CDR3 loop is CASSRAGTSDEQYF. The CDR3 DNA follows: TGCGCCAGCAGCCGTGCCGGGACTAGTGATGAGCAGTACTTC.